These 30 T cell receptor beta chains share one sample of origin, sequenced in a study of blood T cell repertoires in COVID-19. Some clones are missing from TCRdb's copy, which holds only in-frame ones; the method was immunoSEQ multiplex PCR. The sample holds roughly 200,000 clones, about 82% seen once. Material for sequencing was PBMCs or T cells enriched from blood (not recorded which). These receptor sequences come from a woman aged 25 to 39 who had recovered from COVID-19.

The rearrangement uses TRBV9 and TRBJ1-1, with D hard to call. V was trimmed by 1 base and J by 1 base, leaving 11 bases between them. Germline-derived CDR1 and CDR2 are SGDLS and YYNGEE. The CDR3 length is 15 residues. CDR3 sequence (DNA): TGTGCCAGCAGCGTAATTGCGGGCGGGAACACTGAAGCTTTCTTT. As protein: CASSVIAGGNTEAFF.

This sequence joins TRBV6-2 or TRBV6-3 and TRBJ1-1; weak D call: TRBD1 (5 bases). The CDR3 is 13 residues long. V was cut by 5 bases and J by 4 bases, with 11 bases left in between. Germline V CDR1 and CDR2: MNHEY, SVGEGT. Here the CDR3 DNA reads TGTGCCAGCAGTACTCGGAGGGGCACTGAAGCTTTCTTT. Amino acids: CASSTRRGTEAFF.

The rearrangement uses TRBV7-9 and TRBJ2-7; a possible D gene is TRBD1 (7 bases). V was cut by 3 bases and J by 0 bases, with 12 bases left in between. The germline gives CDR1 SEHNR, CDR2 FQNEAQ (reference sequence). This CDR3 region has 15 residues. The CDR3 sequence is CASSFWRDSSYEQYF. In DNA, the CDR3 is TGTGCCAGCAGCTTTTGGCGGGACAGCTCCTACGAGCAGTACTTC.

This chain links TRBV4-1 with TRBJ1-1, with a weak D call TRBD1 (6 bases). Trimming pared 2 bases from V and 0 bases from J, leaving 13 bases between. Germline V gives CDR1 MGHRA, CDR2 YSYEKL. This CDR3 region has 16 residues. The CDR3 DNA follows: TGCGCCAGCAGCCAATTTCTTGACAGGATGAACACTGAAGCTTTCTTT. Protein sequence: CASSQFLDRMNTEAFF.

The chain couples TRBV5-1 to TRBJ2-1, with 7 bases fitting TRBD2. Per germline, CDR1 SGHRS and CDR2 YFSETQ. This CDR3 region has 16 residues. After removal of 1 base from V and 5 bases from J, the junction contained 9 bases not matched to a gene. CDR3 sequence: CASSLMAGEPNNEQFF. CDR3 DNA: TGCGCCAGCAGCTTGATGGCGGGAGAGCCCAACAATGAGCAGTTCTTC.

The genes are TRBV7-6 and TRBJ1-1, with TRBD1 as a possible D gene (6 bases). Looked up from germline, CDR1 is SGHVS and CDR2 is FNYEAQ. The ends were cut back, 5 bases at V and 6 bases at J, with 13 bases in the middle. CDR3 length equals 13 residues. The CDR3 bases are TGTGCCAGCAGCGCCTCAGGGGACCCTGAAGCTTTCTTT. It encodes CASSASGDPEAFF.

This chain links TRBV28 with TRBJ2-7, with D unresolved. Trimming cost V 5 bases and J 4 bases, with 18 bases left between them. CDR1 and CDR2 from the germline V gene are MDHEN and SYDVKM. The CDR3 covers 15 residues. The CDR3 DNA follows: TGTGCCAGCAGTCTAGAATTCCGTAACGAGTACGAGCAGTACTTC. It specifies CASSLEFRNEYEQYF. Complete variable domain (other parts from reference TRBV28 and TRBJ2-7): DVKVTQSSRYLVKRTGEKVFLECVQDMDHENMFWYRQDPGLGLRLIYFSYDVKMKEKGDIPEGYSVSREKKERFSLILESASTNQTSMYLCASSLEFRNEYEQYFGPGTRLTVT.

This clone was found once. This chain links TRBV2 with TRBJ1-2; a weak D match, TRBD1 (5 bases). Trimming pared 3 bases from V and 8 bases from J, leaving 19 bases between. This CDR3 region has 15 residues. CDR1 and CDR2 (germline): SNHLY, FYNNEI. The CDR3 bases are TGTGCCAGCAGTGAGGGTAGACAGTCTCTCTGGGGCTACACCTTC. Protein product: CASSEGRQSLWGYTF.

A single count supports this clone. This chain joins TRBV5-5 and TRBJ2-5; D remains ambiguous. Deletions cut 4 bases from V and 4 bases from J, with 8 bases between. Per the germline V gene, CDR1 is SGHKS and CDR2 is YYEKEE (reference sequence). This CDR3 spans 12 amino acids. The CDR3 sequence: CASSRLSETQYF. The CDR3 DNA is TGTGCCAGCAGCCGACTTTCAGAGACCCAGTACTTC.

CDR3 bases: TGTGCCAGCAGTTCCCCGACAGGGGCGGGCACAGATACGCAGTATTTT. This translates into CASSSPTGAGTDTQYF. The chain has TRBV27 and TRBJ2-3; 8 bases line up with TRBD1. Per the germline V gene, CDR1 is MNHEY and CDR2 is SMNVEV (reference sequence). V dropped 4 bases and J dropped 1; count of bases not matched to a gene: 7. This CDR3 comprises 16 residues.

V is TRBV28 and J is TRBJ2-1, with TRBD2 matching 11 bases. Germline CDR1 and CDR2: MDHEN and SYDVKM. The CDR3 runs 16 residues. Germline trimming cut 10 bases from V and 3 bases from J; bases unmatched to any gene: 11. This chain's CDR3 is CATARMGLAVYNEQFF. The CDR3, as DNA: TGTGCCACCGCTAGAATGGGACTAGCGGTCTACAATGAGCAGTTCTTC.

The chain joins TRBV15 to TRBJ1-1; D is uncertain. The ends were cut back, 1 base at V and 3 bases at J, with 3 bases in the middle. Germline values: CDR1 LNHNV, CDR2 YYDKDF (reference sequence). The CDR3 runs 12 residues. CDR3 in amino acids: CATSRADTEAFF. In DNA, the CDR3 is TGTGCCACCAGCAGAGCTGACACTGAAGCTTTCTTT.

A single count supports this clone. The chain has TRBV5-1 and TRBJ2-3; D perhaps matches TRBD1 (5 bases). CDR3 length: 15 amino acids. Trimming stripped 1 base from V and 1 base from J, with 10 bases between. Germline CDR1 is SGHRS and CDR2 is YFSETQ. The CDR3 region has the DNA TGCGCCAGCAGCTTGATGGACACGGGCACAGATACGCAGTATTTT. This gives the protein CASSLMDTGTDTQYF.

This chain uses TRBV7-9 with TRBJ2-7, with a weak D call TRBD2 (5 bases). CDR1 and CDR2 from the germline V gene are SEHNR and FQNEAQ (reference sequence). Trimming stripped 1 base from V and 7 bases from J, with 14 bases between. CDR3 length: 14 amino acids. The CDR3 nucleotides are TGTGCCAGCAGCTTAGGGACCCCAACGGGGGAGCAGTACTTC. Translated: CASSLGTPTGEQYF.

The rearrangement links TRBV19 to TRBJ2-7, with TRBD2 matching over 10 bases. The V segment lost 5 bases and the J segment 1 base; nucleotides outside the gene matches: 5. This CDR3 comprises 15 residues. Germline assignment: CDR1 LNHDA and CDR2 SQIVND (reference sequence). CDR3 residues: CASSVGTSASYEQYF. The DNA for the CDR3 is TGTGCCAGTAGTGTAGGGACTAGCGCGTCCTACGAGCAGTACTTC. Full variable domain (rest looked up from reference TRBV19 and TRBJ2-7): DGGITQSPKYLFRKEGQNVTLSCEQNLNHDAMYWYRQDPGQGLRLIYYSQIVNDFQKGDIAEGYSVSREKKESFPLTVTSAQKNPTAFYLCASSVGTSASYEQYFGPGTRLTVT.

CDR3 amino acids: CASSQDPGSYEQYF. CDR3 coding DNA: TGTGCCAGCAGCCAAGATCCGGGGTCCTACGAGCAGTACTTC. The chain joins TRBV3-1 (or the pseudogene TRBV3-2) to TRBJ2-7; a weak D match, TRBD2 (5 bases). This CDR3 is 14 amino acids long. The germline gives CDR1 LGHDT, CDR2 YNNKEL (reference sequence). V was cut by 0 bases and J by 1 base, with 7 bases left in between.

This clone was counted a single time. The chain employs TRBV16 and TRBJ1-1; 10 bases are shared with TRBD1. The CDR3 totals 15 residues. Germline CDR1 and CDR2: KGHSY and FQNENV. J was trimmed by 5 bases and V by 2 bases; bases with no gene match: 5. DNA for the CDR3: TGTGCCAGCAGCCAAGGACAGGGGGGCTGGACTGAAGCTTTCTTT. Its protein is CASSQGQGGWTEAFF.

The chain joins TRBV27 to TRBJ2-3; perhaps TRBD1 as D (6 bases). Germline V CDR1 and CDR2: MNHEY, SMNVEV (reference sequence). Trimming took off 4 bases at V and 4 bases at J, with 9 bases between the two ends. The CDR3 has 13 amino acids. The CDR3 region has the DNA TGTGCCAGCAGTTCGCAGGGGTCAGATACGCAGTATTTT. As protein: CASSSQGSDTQYF.

The rearrangement links TRBV24-1 to TRBJ2-3; TRBD1 is a possible D gene (6 bases). Trimming cost V 1 base and J 11 bases, with 12 bases left between them. CDR3 length: 13 residues. Germline V gives CDR1 KGHDR, CDR2 SFDVKD. CDR3 protein: CATSDLQGERQYF. Written as DNA, the CDR3 is TGTGCCACCAGTGATTTACAGGGAGAGAGGCAGTATTTT.

This clone was counted between two and nine times. The chain uses TRBV19 and TRBJ1-2; D is uncertain. CDR1 and CDR2 from the germline V gene are LNHDA and SQIVND (reference sequence). Trimming took 3 bases from V and 3 from J, leaving 17 bases between them. The length of the CDR3 is 16 residues. CDR3 in amino acids: CASSIIYLPSDYGYTF. The CDR3 nucleotides read TGTGCCAGTAGTATTATATATCTCCCTTCAGACTATGGCTACACCTTC.

This chain connects TRBV29-1 to TRBJ2-5, with a tentative D call TRBD1 (5 bases). Trimming pared 2 bases from V and 3 bases from J, leaving 19 bases between. CDR1 is SQVTM, CDR2 ANQGSEA, per germline. This CDR3 has 16 amino acids. The DNA of the CDR3 is TGCAGCGTTGAATATCCTGCAGGGTGGGGAAAAGAGACCCAGTACTTC. Residues: CSVEYPAGWGKETQYF.

This rearrangement joins TRBV4-1 to TRBJ2-1; 8 nucleotides agree with TRBD2. CDR1 is MGHRA, CDR2 YSYEKL, per germline. CDR3 size: 15 residues. Trimming removed 3 bases from V and 5 bases from J; junction bases left unmatched: 6. The CDR3, as DNA: TGCGCCAGCAGCCATCGGGAGGGAGCGAACAATGAGCAGTTCTTC. This codes for CASSHREGANNEQFF.

This clone came up once. The J gene is TRBJ2-7, the V gene TRBV5-1, with a possible D match to TRBD2 (5 bases). There are 14 residues in the CDR3. Germline V gene lookup returns CDR1 SGHRS and CDR2 YFSETQ. V lost 0 bases and J 4 bases, leaving 11 bases between the germline ends. This CDR3 is CASSLGLGVYEQYF. CDR3 coding DNA: TGCGCCAGCAGCTTGGGCCTCGGGGTTTACGAGCAGTACTTC.

This chain uses TRBV7-9 with TRBJ1-2, with 7 nucleotides matching TRBD1. CDR1 is SEHNR, CDR2 FQNEAQ, per germline (reference sequence). The CDR3 length is 16 residues. V lost 8 bases to trimming and J lost 9 bases; unmatched junction nucleotides: 21. CDR3 sequence reads: CASLKSGTDPLMRYTF. The DNA of the CDR3 is TGTGCCAGCCTTAAATCCGGGACAGATCCTCTTATGCGCTACACCTTC.

This chain joins TRBV15 and TRBJ1-2, with TRBD1 identical over 8 bases. J was trimmed by 8 bases and V by 5 bases; bases with no gene match: 10. The germline V gene encodes CDR1 LNHNV and CDR2 YYDKDF (reference sequence). The CDR3 covers 14 residues. CDR3 DNA: TGTGCCACCAGCGGACTCCAGGGGGCTTGGGGCTACACCTTC. Encoded protein: CATSGLQGAWGYTF.

The CDR3 bases are TGTGCCAGCAGGGACAGGGATGGGGAGACCCAGTACTTC. As protein: CASRDRDGETQYF. The rearrangement joins TRBV7-9 to TRBJ2-5, with 8 bases fitting TRBD1. The CDR3 consists of 13 residues. Germline V CDR1 and CDR2: SEHNR, FQNEAQ (reference sequence). V lost 6 bases to trimming and J lost 5 bases; unmatched junction nucleotides: 5.

The chain recombines TRBV6-5 with TRBJ1-2; possibly TRBD1 for D (5 bases). Trimming pared 0 bases from V and 0 bases from J, leaving 11 bases between. The germline gives CDR1 MNHEY, CDR2 SVGAGI. The length of the CDR3 is 16 residues. The CDR3 loop is CASSYSVTVSNYGYTF. CDR3 DNA: TGTGCCAGCAGTTACTCTGTGACAGTATCTAACTATGGCTACACCTTC.

This clone occurred a few times. The chain joins TRBV4-1 to TRBJ2-1, with 8 bases matching TRBD2. J gave up 4 bases and V 1 base, and 3 bases lay outside the gene matches. The CDR3 runs to 15 residues. CDR1 is MGHRA, CDR2 YSYEKL, per germline. For the CDR3, the DNA is TGCGCCAGCAGCCAAGGGACTAGCAGATACAATGAGCAGTTCTTC. Protein: CASSQGTSRYNEQFF.

The rearrangement joins TRBV27 to TRBJ1-1; 8 bases fit TRBD1. CDR3 length: 17 residues. After removal of 4 bases from V and 0 bases from J, the junction contained 10 bases not matched to a gene. In germline, CDR1 is MNHEY, CDR2 SMNVEV (reference sequence). This CDR3 reads CASSSSRDRFMNTEAFF. The CDR3 DNA reads as TGTGCCAGCAGTTCCTCTCGGGACAGGTTCATGAACACTGAAGCTTTCTTT.

V and J are TRBV3-1 (or the pseudogene TRBV3-2) and TRBJ1-4; TRBD1 aligns across 9 bases. The CDR3 loop spans 15 amino acids. Germline loops: CDR1 LGHDT, CDR2 YNNKEL (reference sequence). Trimming at V came to 1 base and at J to 5 bases, leaving 2 bases not matched to a gene. The CDR3 DNA is TGTGCCAGCAGCCAAGGGACAGGGGTAAATGAAAAACTGTTTTTT. Translated: CASSQGTGVNEKLFF.